This T cell receptor beta chain was identified during a study of T cells in Graves' hyperthyroidism and ophthalmopathy. The V gene's germline CDR1 is GTSNPN and CDR2 SVGIG (reference sequence). V was clipped by 0 bases and J by 6 bases, with 5 bases between them. CDR3 size: 12 residues. This clonotype was observed at least ten times. Amplified regions were TCR beta CDR3 sequences from RNA transcripts. TCR CDR3 underwent first-round RT-PCR with the HTBI primer set. Using its own MiXCR run on the multiplex PCR reads, TCRdb lists one record per CDR3 protein. The sample lists 100,000 to 130,000 distinct CDR3 sequences, around a sixth occurring once. Exclusion followed for patients with uncontrolled infection, other autoimmune disease, pregnancy or lactation.

The source material was blood. V is TRBV30 and J is TRBJ2-2, with D hard to call. The clonotype comes from a woman aged 45-59 years with Graves' hyperthyroidism. CDR3 in amino acids: CAWSVGPGELFF. The CDR3 nucleotides read TGTGCCTGGAGTGTGGGCCCCGGGGAGCTGTTTTTT.